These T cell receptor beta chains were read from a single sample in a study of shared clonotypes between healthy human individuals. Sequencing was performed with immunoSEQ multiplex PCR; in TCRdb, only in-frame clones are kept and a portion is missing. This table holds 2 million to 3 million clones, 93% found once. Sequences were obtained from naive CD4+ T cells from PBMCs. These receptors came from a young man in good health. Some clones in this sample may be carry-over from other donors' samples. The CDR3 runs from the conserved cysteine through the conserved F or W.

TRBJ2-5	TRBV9	CASSRMAETQYF
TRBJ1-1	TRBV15	CATSTMLGRAMNTEAFF
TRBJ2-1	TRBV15	CATSRDNVYNEQFF
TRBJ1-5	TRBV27	CASTTGDGQPQHF
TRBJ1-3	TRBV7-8	CASSIGGGTGVVSGNTIYF
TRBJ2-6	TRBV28	CASRQQGYRDRWQSGANVLTF
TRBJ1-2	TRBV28	CASSSLSYGYTF
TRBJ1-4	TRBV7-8	CASRERTATNEKLFF
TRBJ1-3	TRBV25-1	CASSEMRDMANTIYF
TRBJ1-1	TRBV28	CAIKRGGLENTEAFF
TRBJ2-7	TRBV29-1	CSVRTGVSYEQYF
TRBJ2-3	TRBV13	CASSIIPATSGRTDTQYF
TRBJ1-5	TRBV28	CASLSLGRVQPQHF
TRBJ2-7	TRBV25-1	CASSRDNTYEQYF
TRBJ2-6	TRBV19	CASNPATSGANVLTF
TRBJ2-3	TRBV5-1	CASSLVQTSSTDTQYF
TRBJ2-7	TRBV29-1	CSVRLGLAGAYEQYF
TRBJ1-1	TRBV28	CASRRQENTEAFF
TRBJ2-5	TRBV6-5	CAISAGTSGFRDQYF
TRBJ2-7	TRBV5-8	CASSPSIYEQYF
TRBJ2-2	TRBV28	CASSFTSGRAYGTGELFF
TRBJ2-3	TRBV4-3	CASSQGLLGADTQYF
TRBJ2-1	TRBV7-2	CASSFPPGQRTTNEQFF